These 18 T cell receptor beta chains were sequenced from one sample in a study of graft-versus-host responses after intestinal transplantation. Sequencing used immunoSEQ multiplex PCR; TCRdb keeps in-frame clones, though not all of them. The table includes some 14,000 clones, around 87% detected once. This material consisted of bone marrow, taken approximately 120 days after intestinal transplantation. These receptors all come from a human patient who received an intestinal transplant, so some T cells may come from the graft donor.

The genes are TRBV7-2 and TRBJ2-5; 10 nucleotides line up with TRBD2. CDR1 is SGHTA and CDR2 is FQGNSA in the germline V gene. This CDR3 contains 12 residues. Losses at the gene ends were 2 bases for V and 11 bases for J; bases not matched to a gene: 2. The DNA for the CDR3 is TGTGCCAGCAGCTTACTAGCGGGAGAGCAGTACTTC. Amino acid sequence: CASSLLAGEQYF.

The gene calls are TRBV4-1 and TRBJ1-3; no firm D call. The CDR3 has 12 amino acids. Germline loops: CDR1 MGHRA, CDR2 YSYEKL. Between the trimmed V and J ends, which lost 2 bases and 8 bases, there was a span of 7 bases. The CDR3 DNA reads TGCGCCAGCAGCCAACTTCAGGACACCATATATTTT. It encodes CASSQLQDTIYF.

This clone was detected once. The CDR3 spells CASSQDRWGNTEAFF. CDR3 in DNA: TGCGCCAGCAGCCAAGATCGGTGGGGGAACACTGAAGCTTTCTTT. V usage is TRBV4-3 and J usage is TRBJ1-1, with unresolved D. CDR1 is LGHNA, CDR2 YSLEER, per germline. V was cut by 0 bases and J by 1 base, with 9 bases left in between. The CDR3 has 15 amino acids.

The rearrangement uses TRBV27 and TRBJ1-5; TRBD1 matches at 8 bases. V was pared by 5 bases and J by 7 bases, with 13 bases of the junction left unmatched. Germline CDR1 is MNHEY and CDR2 is SMNVEV (reference sequence). This CDR3 comprises 16 residues. Written as DNA, the CDR3 is TGTGCCAGCAGTCCCCGAAGACAGGGGAGCGGGCAGCCCCAGCATTTT. Amino acid sequence: CASSPRRQGSGQPQHF.

CDR3 protein: CASSVGRRNEQFF. The CDR3 DNA is TGTGCCAGCAGCGTAGGGCGTAGGAATGAGCAGTTCTTC. This sequence joins TRBV9 and TRBJ2-1; D remains ambiguous. The V end was cut by 0 bases, the J end by 7 bases, with 8 bases between. The V gene's germline CDR1 is SGDLS and CDR2 YYNGEE. This CDR3 contains 13 residues.

This clone is a singleton in its sample. This chain connects TRBV19 to TRBJ2-3; D remains ambiguous. The germline gives CDR1 LNHDA, CDR2 SQIVND (reference sequence). V was cut by 3 bases and J by 1 base, with 5 bases left in between. The CDR3 totals 13 residues. The CDR3 DNA reads TGTGCCAGTAGTATCCAGGGCACAGATACGCAGTATTTT. Translated: CASSIQGTDTQYF.

The chain is built from TRBV19 and TRBJ1-4, with 7 bases that match TRBD1. Germline V gene data show CDR1 as LNHDA and CDR2 as SQIVND (reference sequence). This CDR3 has 15 amino acids. V shed 5 bases and J 5 bases; nucleotides not matched to a gene: 8. CDR3 residues: CASSSNRGANEKLFF. In DNA form, the CDR3 reads TGTGCCAGTAGTTCCAACAGGGGCGCGAATGAAAAACTGTTTTTT. The full variable domain, in which reference TRBV19 and TRBJ1-4 provide the parts outside the CDR3, is DGGITQSPKYLFRKEGQNVTLSCEQNLNHDAMYWYRQDPGQGLRLIYYSQIVNDFQKGDIAEGYSVSREKKESFPLTVTSAQKNPTAFYLCASSSNRGANEKLFFGSGTQLSVL.

This chain links TRBV19 with TRBJ2-2, with TRBD2 as a possible D gene (5 bases). The germline gives CDR1 LNHDA, CDR2 SQIVND (reference sequence). V was cut by 6 bases and J by 1 base, with 6 bases left in between. The CDR3 runs to 13 residues. The CDR3 DNA reads TGTGCCAGTAGGGAGGTGAACACCGGGGAGCTGTTTTTT. Protein: CASREVNTGELFF.

This clone has more than one count but fewer than ten. The chain couples TRBV11-2 to TRBJ2-7; no clear D gene. Deletions cut 3 bases from V and 5 bases from J, with 17 bases between. The CDR3 runs 15 residues. Germline V gene data show CDR1 as SGHAT and CDR2 as FQNNGV. CDR3 sequence (DNA): TGTGCCAGCAGCTTGTTTTCGGGTTTTCCCAACGAGCAGTACTTC. The encoded protein is CASSLFSGFPNEQYF.

The chain uses TRBV13 and TRBJ1-2; tentatively, D is TRBD1 (6 bases). The CDR3 has 15 residues. Germline CDR1 is PRHDT and CDR2 is FYEKMQ (reference sequence). V was pared by 6 bases and J by 2 bases, with 16 bases between. This CDR3 is CASSLPTTGNYGYTF. The DNA for the CDR3 is TGTGCCAGCAGTCTACCTACAACAGGGAACTATGGCTACACCTTC.

The genes are TRBV6-4 and TRBJ2-3; 12 nucleotides agree with TRBD2. The CDR3 spans 15 residues. V dropped 3 bases and J dropped 6; count of bases not matched to a gene: 4. The germline gives CDR1 MRHNA, CDR2 SNTAGT. CDR3 loop: CASSETSGRRDTQYF. The CDR3 DNA reads TGTGCCAGCAGTGAGACTAGCGGGAGACGTGATACGCAGTATTTT.

The rearrangement joins TRBV4-3 to TRBJ1-2, with D hard to call. Trimming pared 1 base from V and 5 bases from J, leaving 14 bases between. Germline V CDR1 and CDR2: LGHNA, YSLEER. This CDR3 is built from 15 residues. CDR3 in amino acids: CASSQVASRDYGYTF. As DNA, the CDR3 is TGCGCCAGCAGCCAAGTAGCATCACGGGATTATGGCTACACCTTC.

This chain links TRBV6-1 with TRBJ1-5; no reliable D call. Germline CDR1 and CDR2: MNHNS and SASEGT. Between the trimmed V and J ends, which lost 3 bases and 1 base, there was a span of 7 bases. The CDR3 is 14 residues long. The CDR3, as DNA: TGTGCCAGCAGTGAGGGAGGGAGCAATCAGCCCCAGCATTTT. Residues: CASSEGGSNQPQHF.

V usage is TRBV4-3 and J usage is TRBJ2-3; 9 bases match TRBD2. The CDR3 runs to 16 residues. The V gene's germline CDR1 is LGHNA and CDR2 YSLEER. With 0 bases clipped from V and 5 bases from J, the junction kept 6 bases outside the gene matches. CDR3 residues: CASSQEASGTGDTQYF. The CDR3 bases are TGCGCCAGCAGCCAAGAGGCTAGCGGGACGGGAGATACGCAGTATTTT.

The V and J genes are TRBV7-6 and TRBJ2-1; D is uncertain. The CDR3 has 14 amino acids. CDR1 is SGHVS and CDR2 is FNYEAQ in the germline V gene. V lost 0 bases and J 9 bases, leaving 12 bases between the germline ends. DNA for the CDR3: TGTGCCAGCAGCTTAGCAGTGACGGGCGGTGAGCAGTTCTTC. Translated: CASSLAVTGGEQFF. Complete variable domain (other parts from reference TRBV7-6 and TRBJ2-1): GAGVSQSPRYKVTKRGQDVALRCDPISGHVSLYWYRQALGQGPEFLTYFNYEAQQDKSGLPNDRFSAERPEGSISTLTIQRTEQRDSAMYRCASSLAVTGGEQFFGPGTRLTVL.

CDR3 residues: CASSLSRGGSNTEAFF. The CDR3 region has the DNA TGTGCCAGCAGTTTATCTCGAGGGGGTAGCAACACTGAAGCTTTCTTT. This chain connects TRBV27 to TRBJ1-1, with D tentatively TRBD1 (6 bases). V shed 0 bases and J shed 2 bases, with 13 bases lying between them. Germline-derived CDR1 and CDR2 are MNHEY and SMNVEV (reference sequence). This CDR3 spans 16 amino acids.

This chain connects TRBV27 to TRBJ2-1; D is possibly TRBD2 (6 bases). Germline CDR1 and CDR2: MNHEY and SMNVEV (reference sequence). The CDR3 extends over 17 amino acids. V gave up 5 bases and J gave up 5 bases, with 22 bases separating them. For the CDR3, the DNA is TGTGCCAGCAGTACACCTCCTAGGTCGGGAGTAGACAATGAGCAGTTCTTC. This gives the protein CASSTPPRSGVDNEQFF.

For the CDR3, the DNA is TGTGCCAGCAGTGAATCTAGCGGGAGTAGCCACGAGCAGTACTTC. Protein product: CASSESSGSSHEQYF. V usage is TRBV6-1 and J usage is TRBJ2-7; 10 nucleotides line up with TRBD2. The CDR3 totals 15 residues. Germline lookup yields CDR1 MNHNS and CDR2 SASEGT. Losses at the gene ends were 2 bases for V and 5 bases for J; bases not matched to a gene: 6.